The sequence of this T cell receptor (beta chain) was determined in a study of blood T cell repertoires in COVID-19. Study in general: Acute-phase and convalescent COVID-19 samples originated in the United States, Italy and Spain. Nucleic acid was either cDNA or gDNA, and it came from T cells, B-cell-depleted T cells, or PBMCs.

V gave up 6 bases and J gave up 7 bases, with 10 bases separating them. This CDR3 has 12 amino acids. Worth noting for this clone: Distinct nucleotide sequences in the sample also encode this CDR3.

Recruited during active infection, patients (from Seattle) were subsequently followed longitudinally. In the original analysis: By means of reference gene primer amplification, nucleated cell counts were estimated. Assay: immunoSEQ multiplex PCR; the TCRdb copy retains only in-frame clones and omits some. The V and J calls and the clone size are those of that table, but D and trimming were determined from the DNA. The data contain roughly 280,000 clones, 88% of them seen just once; the ten biggest clones take up 10% to 12%. The chain has TRBV12-3 or TRBV12-4 and TRBJ2-1; D perhaps matches TRBD2 (5 bases). This clonotype was sampled from a woman aged 25 to 39 with COVID-19, enrolled during active disease. Sequencing was performed on peripheral blood. The CDR3 protein is CASSLGRNEQFF. CDR3 coding DNA: TGTGCCAGCAGCTTGGGGAGAAATGAGCAGTTCTTC.